Each of the 12 T cell receptor beta chains below was sequenced from the same sample in a study of memory CD4+ T cells and cytomegalovirus serostatus. Sequencing was performed with immunoSEQ multiplex PCR; in TCRdb, only in-frame clones are kept and a portion is missing. The table shows some 50,000 clones, with roughly 72% occurring only once. The sort gate was single viable CD3+CD4+CD8-CD45RO+ cells for memory CD4+ T cells. The specimen was memory CD4+ T cells from blood. The receptor source for this set is an adult in good health and CMV-seronegative.

The rearrangement joins TRBV2 to TRBJ1-4; 8 nucleotides align to TRBD1. CDR1 and CDR2 from the germline V gene are SNHLY and FYNNEI. This CDR3 has 15 residues. With 5 bases clipped from V and 8 bases from J, the junction kept 10 bases outside the gene matches. CDR3 sequence (DNA): TGTGCCAGCAGTAAGGACAGGGCCGGGGGAGAAAAACTGTTTTTT. Protein sequence: CASSKDRAGGEKLFF.

The rearrangement joins TRBV7-9 to TRBJ2-3, with D perhaps matching TRBD1 (6 bases). Germline CDR1 and CDR2: SEHNR and FQNEAQ (reference sequence). V was trimmed by 3 bases and J by 3 bases, leaving 16 bases between them. CDR3 length: 16 amino acids. CDR3 residues: CASSFNPTGTTDTQYF. The CDR3 nucleotides are TGTGCCAGCAGCTTTAATCCCACAGGGACAACAGATACGCAGTATTTT.

The rearrangement joins TRBV14 to TRBJ1-3, with D unclear. Germline CDR1 SGHDN, CDR2 FVKESK. CDR3 length equals 13 residues. V lost 3 bases and J lost 7, with 10 bases in between. The CDR3 spells CASSQYLGNTIYF. CDR3 in DNA: TGTGCCAGCAGCCAGTATCTCGGGAACACCATATATTTT.

The chain joins TRBV30 to TRBJ1-1; D gene ambiguous. V dropped 0 bases and J dropped 4 bases, with 9 bases sitting between them. The germline V gene encodes CDR1 GTSNPN and CDR2 SVGIG (reference sequence). The CDR3 extends over 13 amino acids. The CDR3 protein is CAWSVARATEAFF. CDR3 DNA: TGTGCCTGGAGTGTTGCGAGGGCCACTGAAGCTTTCTTT.

The chain recombines TRBV4-2 with TRBJ2-4; 14 bases line up with TRBD2. The V gene end was trimmed by 1 base and the J gene end by 1 base; junction bases not matched to a gene: 9. The CDR3 is 20 residues long. Germline V gene lookup returns CDR1 LGHNA and CDR2 YNFKEQ. The CDR3 loop is CASSQAGLAGEYSAKNIQYF. DNA for the CDR3: TGTGCCAGCAGCCAAGCGGGACTAGCGGGGGAGTATAGCGCCAAAAACATTCAGTACTTC.

The genes are TRBV9 and TRBJ2-5; D might be TRBD2 (6 bases). In germline, CDR1 is SGDLS, CDR2 YYNGEE. V lost 3 bases, J lost 4 bases, and 13 bases lay in between. The CDR3 is 14 amino acids. The CDR3 loop reads CASSGGVNTETQYF. The CDR3 bases are TGTGCCAGCAGCGGGGGGGTAAATACAGAGACCCAGTACTTC.

The chain is built from TRBV7-2 and TRBJ2-2; the D is unclear. The V gene lost 3 bases and the J gene lost 7 bases, with 6 bases spanning the gap. This CDR3 has 12 amino acids. The germline CDR1 and CDR2 sequences are SGHTA and FQGNSA. The CDR3 nucleotides are TGTGCCAGCAGCTTTACGGTCGGGGAGCTGTTTTTT. This gives the protein CASSFTVGELFF.

The gene calls are TRBV10-1 and TRBJ2-3; 13 bases map to TRBD2. The CDR3 is 16 residues long. The V gene end was trimmed by 2 bases and the J gene end by 7 bases; junction bases not matched to a gene: 6. Germline CDR1 WNHNN, CDR2 SYGVQD (reference sequence). The DNA for the CDR3 is TGCGCCAGCAGTGAGCCGGGACTAGCGGGAAGGAATACGCAGTATTTT. It encodes CASSEPGLAGRNTQYF.

This rearrangement joins TRBV7-9 to TRBJ1-3; no reliable D call. Trimming stripped 1 base from V and 1 base from J, with 5 bases between. Per the germline V gene, CDR1 is SEHNR and CDR2 is FQNEAQ (reference sequence). This CDR3 has 14 amino acids. CDR3 in amino acids: CASSLGQSGNTIYF. For the CDR3, the DNA is TGTGCCAGCAGCTTAGGGCAATCTGGAAACACCATATATTTT.

The chain recombines TRBV6-6 with TRBJ2-3, with 10 bases fitting TRBD1. Trimming took 5 bases from V and 5 from J; bases not matched to a gene: 4. Germline V CDR1 and CDR2: MNHNY, SVGAGI (reference sequence). This CDR3 contains 14 residues. The CDR3 sequence is CASSQGQGLDTQYF. In nucleotides, the CDR3 is TGTGCCAGCAGTCAGGGACAGGGGTTAGATACGCAGTATTTT.

This clone has only one observation. The V call is TRBV28, the J call TRBJ1-2; 7 nucleotides match TRBD1. The CDR3 sequence is 11 residues long. V lost 6 bases to trimming and J lost 10 bases; unmatched junction nucleotides: 5. The germline CDR1 and CDR2 sequences are MDHEN and SYDVKM. The CDR3 region is CASRTGVDYTF. DNA for the CDR3: TGTGCCAGCAGAACAGGGGTGGACTACACCTTC.

The chain is built from TRBV10-3 and TRBJ2-7; possible D gene TRBD1, 6 bases. Germline CDR1 reads ENHRY; CDR2 reads SYGVKD. This CDR3 has 13 residues. The V end lost 8 bases, the J end lost 12 bases, and 23 bases lay between the germline ends. The CDR3 DNA sequence: TGTGCCATCGCAAGTCGGGCAGGGGATCATCTGTACTTC. The encoded protein is CAIASRAGDHLYF.